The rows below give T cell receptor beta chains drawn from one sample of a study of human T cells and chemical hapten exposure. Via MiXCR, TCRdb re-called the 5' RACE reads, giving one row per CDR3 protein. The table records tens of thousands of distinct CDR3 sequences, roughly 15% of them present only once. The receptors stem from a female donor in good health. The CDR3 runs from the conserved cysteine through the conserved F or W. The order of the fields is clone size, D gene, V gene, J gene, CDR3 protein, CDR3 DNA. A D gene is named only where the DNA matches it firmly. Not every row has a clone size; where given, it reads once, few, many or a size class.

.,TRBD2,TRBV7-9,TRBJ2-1,CASSYAAGDEQFF,TGTGCCAGCAGCTATGCTGCGGGGGATGAGCAGTTCTTC
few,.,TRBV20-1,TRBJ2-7,CSARVRNSGEQYF,TGCAGTGCTAGAGTTAGGAATTCGGGGGAGCAGTACTTC
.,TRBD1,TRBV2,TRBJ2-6,CASSADRAGANVLTF,TGTGCCAGCAGCGCCGACAGGGCTGGGGCCAACGTCCTGACTTTC
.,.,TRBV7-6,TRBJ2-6,CASSPRGAGANVLTF,TGTGCCAGCAGCCCCAGGGGGGCTGGGGCCAACGTCCTGACTTTC
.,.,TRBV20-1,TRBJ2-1,CSARDESLGEQFF,TGCAGTGCTAGAGATGAATCCCTGGGTGAGCAGTTCTTC
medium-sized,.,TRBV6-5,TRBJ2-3,CASSPSSDRSPTDTQYF,TGTGCCAGCAGTCCCTCCTCAGACAGGTCCCCCACAGATACGCAGTATTTT
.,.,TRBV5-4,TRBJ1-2,CASSPRHANYGYTF,TGTGCCAGCAGCCCTCGACACGCTAACTATGGCTACACCTTC
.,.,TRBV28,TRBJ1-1,CASSLGGQSGTEAFF,TGTGCCAGCAGTTTGGGCGGACAATCGGGCACTGAAGCTTTCTTT
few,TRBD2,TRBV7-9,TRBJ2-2,CASGQQGLASGELFF,TGTGCCAGCGGCCAGCAGGGACTAGCCTCCGGGGAGCTGTTTTTT
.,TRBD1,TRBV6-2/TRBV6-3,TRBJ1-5,CASRDTGVQPQHF,TGTGCCAGCAGAGACACAGGGGTTCAGCCCCAGCATTTT
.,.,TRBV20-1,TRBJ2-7,CSATDTSGIYEQYF,TGCAGTGCTACCGACACCTCGGGCATCTACGAGCAGTACTTC
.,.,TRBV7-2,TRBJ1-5,CASSSDGYSNQPQHF,TGTGCCAGCAGCTCAGACGGATATAGCAATCAGCCCCAGCATTTT
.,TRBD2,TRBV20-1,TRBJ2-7,CSASGGTSGIYEQYF,TGCAGTGCTAGCGGCGGGACTAGCGGGATATACGAGCAGTACTTC
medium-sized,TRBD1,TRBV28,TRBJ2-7,CASSSGQEIHEQYF,TGTGCCAGCAGTTCCGGACAGGAAATCCACGAGCAGTACTTC
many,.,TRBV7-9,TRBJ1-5,CASSNGGRAQPQHF,TGTGCCAGCAGCAATGGGGGTAGGGCCCAGCCCCAGCATTTT
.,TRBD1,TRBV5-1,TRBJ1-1,CASSLGSGTGVTEAFF,TGCGCCAGCAGCTTGGGTTCTGGGACAGGGGTCACTGAAGCTTTCTTT
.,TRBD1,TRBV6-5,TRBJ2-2,CASSLWVTGANTGELFF,TGTGCCAGCAGCTTGTGGGTGACAGGGGCGAACACCGGGGAGCTGTTTTTT
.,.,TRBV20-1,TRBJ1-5,CSARDGGVGQPQHF,TGCAGTGCTAGAGATGGGGGGGTGGGACAGCCCCAGCATTTT
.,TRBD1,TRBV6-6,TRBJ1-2,CASSYSTGQGPLGYGYTF,TGTGCCAGCAGTTACTCCACCGGACAGGGTCCCCTAGGCTATGGCTACACCTTC
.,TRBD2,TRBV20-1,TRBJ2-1,CSAHPGGLAGGGEQFF,TGCAGTGCCCATCCCGGGGGACTAGCGGGGGGTGGTGAGCAGTTCTTC
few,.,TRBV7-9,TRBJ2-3,CASSLDPETWNPDTQYF,TGTGCCAGCAGCTTAGACCCGGAGACCTGGAATCCAGATACGCAGTATTTT
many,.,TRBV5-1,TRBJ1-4,CASSLMGGDEKLFF,TGCGCCAGCAGCTTGATGGGAGGGGATGAAAAACTGTTTTTT
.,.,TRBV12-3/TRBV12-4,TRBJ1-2,CASSPDIIYGYTF,TGTGCCAGCAGTCCGGACATTATTTATGGCTACACCTTC
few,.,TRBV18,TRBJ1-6,CASSPLVRDNSPLHF,TGTGCCAGCTCACCACTTGTACGGGATAATTCACCCCTCCACTTT
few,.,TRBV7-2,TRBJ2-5,CASSYGIEETQYF,TGTGCCAGCAGCTACGGGATAGAAGAGACCCAGTACTTC
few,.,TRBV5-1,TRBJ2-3,CASSPTPSTDTQYF,TGCGCCAGCAGCCCGACTCCTAGCACAGATACGCAGTATTTT
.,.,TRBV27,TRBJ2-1,CASHAIYNEQFF,TGTGCCAGCCACGCCATATACAATGAGCAGTTCTTC
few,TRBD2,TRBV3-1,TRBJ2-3,CASSLSPGLAGATDTQYF,TGTGCCAGCAGCCTGTCTCCGGGACTAGCGGGGGCGACAGATACGCAGTATTTT